This is a list of T cell receptor beta chains from one sample in a study of control samples from healthy donors and cancer patients. Method: immunoSEQ multiplex PCR; TCRdb's copy keeps in-frame clones and lacks some. This table has roughly 180,000 clones, more than 85% appearing once. Material for sequencing was blood. Every receptor here comes from a woman between 40 and 55 years old in good health. Both conserved end residues are part of each CDR3. A D gene is named only where the DNA matches it firmly. Only part of the rows carry a size: once, few, many, or a class if the clone is expanded.

abundance	d_gene	v_gene	j_gene	CDR3nt	CDR3aa
.	.	TRBV10-2	TRBJ1-1	TGCGCCAGCAAGGGGGGGAACACTGAAGCTTTCTTT	CASKGGNTEAFF
.	.	TRBV6-5	TRBJ1-1	TGTGCCAGCCACTTTACAGGGCTGCACACTGAAGCTTTCTTT	CASHFTGLHTEAFF
.	.	TRBV9	TRBJ1-1	TGTGCCAGCAGCGAGAGGGGATCGTATACTGAAGCTTTCTTT	CASSERGSYTEAFF
once	.	TRBV24-1	TRBJ2-5	TGTGCCACCAGTGATTCCCAAGGGGGAAGGGAGACCCAGTACTTC	CATSDSQGGRETQYF
.	TRBD2	TRBV4-1	TRBJ2-7	TGCGCCAGCAGCCCGACTCGGGGGGGCGACGAGCAGTACTTC	CASSPTRGGDEQYF
.	TRBD2	TRBV5-4	TRBJ2-5	TGTGCCAGCAGCCGGGGGGACTACCAAGAGACCCAGTACTTC	CASSRGDYQETQYF
.	TRBD2	TRBV27	TRBJ2-7	TGTGCCAGCAGTCCCCCGGGGAGGGAGCGTTACGAGCAGTACTTC	CASSPPGRERYEQYF
.	TRBD1	TRBV6-5	TRBJ2-7	TGTGCCAGCAGTTACCAACAGGGGGCCTACGAGCAGTACTTC	CASSYQQGAYEQYF
few	.	TRBV3-1/TRBV3-2	TRBJ1-3	TGTGCCAGCAGCCCCGACGAAGGGACTGGAAACACCATATATTTT	CASSPDEGTGNTIYF
.	.	TRBV4-1	TRBJ2-2	TGCGCCAGCAGCCCGTACCCGACTAGTGGGTCCGGGGAGCTGTTTTTT	CASSPYPTSGSGELFF
.	.	TRBV2	TRBJ1-5	TGTGCCAGCAGTCCGCAGTTTTCTAATCAGCCCCAGCATTTT	CASSPQFSNQPQHF
.	TRBD1	TRBV5-6	TRBJ1-6	TGTGCCAGCAGCATGGACAGGGGCTCCTATAATTCACCCCTCCACTTT	CASSMDRGSYNSPLHF
.	.	TRBV10-3	TRBJ2-1	TGTGCCATGGGTTCTAATGAGCAGTTCTTC	CAMGSNEQFF
.	.	TRBV7-2	TRBJ1-2	TGTGCCAGCAGCTTAGTGGCAGCTTGGGACAACGGCTACACCTTC	CASSLVAAWDNGYTF
.	TRBD1	TRBV11-3	TRBJ1-1	TGTGCCAGCAGATCTTCAGGGGGCACTGAAGCTTTCTTT	CASRSSGGTEAFF
.	.	TRBV24-1	TRBJ2-2	TGTGCCACCATGGAAGACAACACCGGGGAGCTGTTTTTT	CATMEDNTGELFF
.	TRBD1	TRBV27	TRBJ1-4	TGTGCCAGCAGTTTTTTAGGGGGCGGAGAAAAACTGTTTTTT	CASSFLGGGEKLFF
.	TRBD1	TRBV5-1	TRBJ1-2	TGCGCCAGCAGCTCCGGGACAGGATCCTATGGCTACACCTTC	CASSSGTGSYGYTF
.	.	TRBV7-3	TRBJ2-1	TGTGCCAGCAGCCTAGCTCCATACAATGAGCAGTTCTTC	CASSLAPYNEQFF
.	.	TRBV6-5	TRBJ1-6	TGTGCCAGCAGAACCACAGGCAGCTCACCCCTCCACTTT	CASRTTGSSPLHF
.	TRBD1	TRBV9	TRBJ1-1	TGTGCCAGCAGCGCCGACAGGGGGTCCACTGAAGCTTTCTTT	CASSADRGSTEAFF
.	TRBD1	TRBV14	TRBJ2-7	TGTGCCAGCAGCCAAGGGACAGGGTTTTACGAGCAGTACTTC	CASSQGTGFYEQYF
few	.	TRBV15	TRBJ1-4	TGTGCCACTGCTGGCGGAACTAATGAAAAACTGTTTTTT	CATAGGTNEKLFF
.	.	TRBV5-1	TRBJ1-5	TGCGCCAGCAGCTTGCGAGGGACCGACAATCAGCCCCAGCATTTT	CASSLRGTDNQPQHF
.	.	TRBV18	TRBJ1-5	TGTGCCAGCTCACCACCGGGAGGAGGTCCGTATCAGCCCCAGCATTTT	CASSPPGGGPYQPQHF
.	TRBD1	TRBV5-4	TRBJ2-7	TGTGCCAGCAGCTTGAAGGGACAGGGGGCGACGCAGTACTTC	CASSLKGQGATQYF
.	.	TRBV19	TRBJ1-1	TGTGCCAGCACCCCGGGGGCGCACACTGAAGCTTTCTTT	CASTPGAHTEAFF
.	.	TRBV7-2	TRBJ1-6	TGTGCCAGCAGTTCACAATCGCCGGGGGTGCCCCTCCACTTT	CASSSQSPGVPLHF
.	.	TRBV13	TRBJ1-2	TGTGCCAGCAGCTCCCAGGAGAACTATGGCTACACCTTC	CASSSQENYGYTF
.	TRBD1	TRBV6-5	TRBJ1-1	TGTGCCAGCAGTCGGACAGGGAACACTGAAGCTTTCTTT	CASSRTGNTEAFF
.	.	TRBV3-1/TRBV3-2	TRBJ2-1	TGTGCCAGCAGCCAAGTTAGTGAGCAGTTCTTC	CASSQVSEQFF
.	.	TRBV12-3/TRBV12-4	TRBJ2-2	TGTGCCAGCAGCCCTATGCCCGGGGAGCTGTTTTTT	CASSPMPGELFF
.	.	TRBV15	TRBJ1-2	TGTGCCACCAGCAGAGATCTAGCAGGAACCACTAACTATGGCTACACCTTC	CATSRDLAGTTNYGYTF
once	TRBD2	TRBV2	TRBJ2-1	TGTGCCAGCATCGGGGGGGGCCGCAATGAGCAGTTCTTC	CASIGGGRNEQFF
many	.	TRBV11-1	TRBJ2-7	TGTGCCAGCAGTCCAGCAACGACTCTTGCGGACGAGCAGTACTTC	CASSPATTLADEQYF